The 27 T cell receptor beta chains in this list originate from one sample, sequenced in a study of Ad26.COV2.S vaccination and SARS-CoV-2 variants. The treatment denotes: about 20 received Ad26.COV2.S at low or high dose, single or two shots; about five received placebo; per-sample allocation not given. Samples were taken on day 63 after the first vaccine or placebo injection. Libraries were prepared by immunoSEQ multiplex PCR; TCRdb keeps only in-frame clonotypes and omits some of them. This table has a few hundred thousand clones, approximately 87% appearing once. The sample in question was peripheral blood, obtained in a trial of Ad26.COV2.S vaccine versus placebo. The receptor set was obtained from a person aged 18-60 years who received the Ad26.COV2.S COVID-19 vaccine or a placebo.

This clone was seen once. This chain uses TRBV11-2 with TRBJ2-7, with D possibly matching TRBD2 (6 bases). Germline CDR1 SGHAT, CDR2 FQNNGV. V was clipped by 1 base and J by 3 bases, with 10 bases between them. The CDR3 covers 14 residues. The CDR3 coding sequence is TGTGCCAGCAGCTTAGCTGTGGGGGGCTACGAGCAGTACTTC. Amino acids: CASSLAVGGYEQYF.

V and J are TRBV9 and TRBJ1-3, with D perhaps matching TRBD1 (6 bases). Germline CDR1 SGDLS, CDR2 YYNGEE. This CDR3 is 16 amino acids long. Between the trimmed V and J ends, which lost 2 bases and 4 bases, there was a span of 16 bases. CDR3 coding DNA: TGTGCCAGCAGCGTGGGGGGGCTGTCGGAAGGAAACACCATATATTTT. Residues: CASSVGGLSEGNTIYF.

V and J are TRBV11-2 and TRBJ2-5, with D hard to call. Germline V gene lookup returns CDR1 SGHAT and CDR2 FQNNGV. The V and J ends lost 2 bases and 1 base respectively, with 8 bases between them. The CDR3 runs to 14 residues. The CDR3 coding sequence is TGTGCCAGCAGCTTATATCTCAGCCAAGAGACCCAGTACTTC. This encodes CASSLYLSQETQYF.

The chain links TRBV28 to TRBJ1-1, with D unresolved. The germline V gene has CDR1 MDHEN and CDR2 SYDVKM. Trimming removed 4 bases from V and 1 base from J, with 4 bases in between. CDR3 length: 12 residues. CDR3: CASSSGNTEAFF. CDR3 DNA: TGTGCCAGCAGTTCTGGGAACACTGAAGCTTTCTTT.

V gene TRBV24-1 combines with J gene TRBJ2-1; 7 bases match TRBD2. With 5 bases clipped from V and 0 bases from J, the junction kept 6 bases outside the gene matches. Germline V gives CDR1 KGHDR, CDR2 SFDVKD. The CDR3 covers 16 residues. In DNA, the CDR3 is TGTGCCACCAGTGGAGCGGGAACCAGCTCCTACAATGAGCAGTTCTTC. Translating it yields CATSGAGTSSYNEQFF.

The chain is built from TRBV4-1 and TRBJ2-7, with D maybe TRBD2 (6 bases). The CDR3 is made up of 15 amino acids. CDR1 and CDR2 (germline): MGHRA, YSYEKL. The V end was cut by 0 bases, the J end by 7 bases, with 16 bases between. CDR3 DNA: TGCGCCAGCAGCCAAGATTTTCGGCAGGCGGGGGAGCAGTACTTC. Its protein is CASSQDFRQAGEQYF.

This clone was seen a handful of times. The same CDR3 can be traced to other DNA sequences in this sample. As DNA, the CDR3 is TGTGCCAGCAGCTTACATATGAACACTGAAGCTTTCTTT. Encoded protein: CASSLHMNTEAFF. The chain joins TRBV7-2 to TRBJ1-1; no firm D call. The V gene lost 2 bases and the J gene lost 0 bases, with 4 bases spanning the gap. Germline V gives CDR1 SGHTA, CDR2 FQGNSA. The CDR3 has 13 amino acids.

Only a few counts were recorded for this clone. The V call is TRBV5-6, the J call TRBJ2-7; 7 nucleotides agree with TRBD2. V lost 1 base to trimming and J lost 3 bases; unmatched junction nucleotides: 7. CDR3 length: 15 residues. CDR1 and CDR2 (germline): SGHDT, YYEEEE. CDR3 region: CASSLLSSGDYEQYF. The CDR3 DNA follows: TGTGCCAGCAGCTTGTTGTCTAGCGGAGACTACGAGCAGTACTTC.

The chain has TRBV4-3 and TRBJ2-1, with 7 bases that match TRBD2. Germline lookup yields CDR1 LGHNA and CDR2 YSLEER. J gave up 2 bases and V 0 bases, and 16 bases lay outside the gene matches. There are 20 residues in the CDR3. The CDR3 here is CASSQEPLTGGLGAYNEQFF. The DNA for the CDR3 is TGCGCCAGCAGCCAAGAACCTCTCACGGGGGGTCTCGGTGCCTACAATGAGCAGTTCTTC.

This clone appeared a few times. The chain couples TRBV7-8 to TRBJ1-5; no clear D. The V gene lost 5 bases and the J gene lost 0 bases, with 11 bases spanning the gap. Germline V CDR1 and CDR2: SGHVS, FQNEAQ. CDR3 size: 15 residues. CDR3 protein: CASSLDTYSNQPQHF. The DNA for the CDR3 is TGTGCCAGCAGCCTTGACACTTATAGCAATCAGCCCCAGCATTTT.

V gene TRBV28 combines with J gene TRBJ1-2, with D perhaps matching TRBD1 (6 bases). With 2 bases removed from V and 5 bases from J, the gap between germline ends came to 9 bases. The germline V gene has CDR1 MDHEN and CDR2 SYDVKM. The CDR3 loop spans 13 amino acids. The CDR3 bases are TGTGCCAGCAGTTTAATGACAGGTTATGGCTACACCTTC. This encodes CASSLMTGYGYTF.

The chain is built from TRBV12-3 or TRBV12-4 and TRBJ1-1, with no clear D. There are 12 residues in the CDR3. The germline V and J ends were trimmed by 2 bases and 7 bases, with 8 bases remaining between them. This chain's CDR3 is CASSLNVGEAFF. The CDR3 bases are TGTGCCAGCAGTTTAAACGTCGGTGAAGCTTTCTTT.

The rearrangement joins TRBV4-3 to TRBJ2-5, with D possibly TRBD1 on 6 matching bases. Trimming removed 1 base at V and 3 bases at J, with 15 bases between. CDR1 is LGHNA, CDR2 YSLEER, per germline. The CDR3 contains 16 residues. The CDR3 protein is CASSQGLAQGKETQYF. In DNA, the CDR3 is TGCGCCAGCAGCCAAGGCCTGGCTCAGGGGAAAGAGACCCAGTACTTC.

This clone was recorded only once. Since a far larger clone is one base different, this is likely a read error. The chain couples TRBV3-1 (or the pseudogene TRBV3-2) to TRBJ1-3; D is possibly TRBD1 (5 bases). Germline lookup yields CDR1 LGHDT and CDR2 YNNKEL (reference sequence). Trimming took 3 bases from V and 4 from J, leaving 16 bases between them. The CDR3 contains 16 residues. In DNA, the CDR3 is TGTGCCAGCAGCCATGGGGTCGGGGACGGGGGAAACACCATATATTTT. It translates to CASSHGVGDGGNTIYF.

For the CDR3, the DNA is TGTGCCAGCATTCGGTCGGGGGTCTACGAGCAGTACTTC. Its protein is CASIRSGVYEQYF. The V gene is TRBV2, the J gene TRBJ2-7; maybe TRBD2 (6 bases). CDR1 is SNHLY, CDR2 FYNNEI, per germline. With 7 bases removed from V and 3 bases from J, the gap between germline ends came to 13 bases. This CDR3 spans 13 amino acids.

The chain is built from TRBV12-3 or TRBV12-4 and TRBJ2-7, with 9 bases matching TRBD1. Germline trimming cut 4 bases from V and 6 bases from J; bases unmatched to any gene: 4. This CDR3 comprises 13 residues. The CDR3 sequence is CASSSGQGSEQYF. The CDR3 DNA reads TGTGCCAGCAGTTCGGGACAGGGAAGCGAGCAGTACTTC.

The chain links TRBV5-6 to TRBJ2-1; D not resolved. Trimming left V 4 bases short and J 7 bases short, with 9 bases between. Germline assignment: CDR1 SGHDT and CDR2 YYEEEE. There are 12 residues in the CDR3. Here the CDR3 reads CASSLHRNEQFF. CDR3 DNA: TGTGCCAGCAGCCTCCATAGGAATGAGCAGTTCTTC.

A single count supports this clone. The V and J genes are TRBV6-6 and TRBJ1-2; D is perhaps TRBD1 (6 bases). V lost 5 bases to trimming and J lost 0 bases, with 10 bases between them. Germline lookup yields CDR1 MNHNY and CDR2 SVGAGI (reference sequence). This CDR3 contains 14 residues. CDR3 coding DNA: TGTGCCAGCAGTCGGGACATCCCTAACTATGGCTACACCTTC. It encodes CASSRDIPNYGYTF.

This chain links TRBV9 with TRBJ2-1; no reliable D call. The CDR3 spans 19 residues. Germline values: CDR1 SGDLS, CDR2 YYNGEE. The ends were cut back, 3 bases at V and 3 bases at J, with 25 bases in the middle. The CDR3 DNA is TGTGCCAGCAGCGCTCACGTCCTGAGTGGGGTGGTCAGCTACAATGAGCAGTTCTTC. Amino acid sequence: CASSAHVLSGVVSYNEQFF.

V and J are TRBV27 and TRBJ2-3; unclear D gene. The germline V gene has CDR1 MNHEY and CDR2 SMNVEV (reference sequence). Trimming removed 4 bases from V and 4 bases from J, with 6 bases in between. The CDR3 loop spans 12 amino acids. This CDR3 is CASSSNADTQYF. CDR3 DNA sequence: TGTGCCAGCAGTTCAAACGCAGATACGCAGTATTTT.

The J gene is TRBJ2-1, the V gene TRBV25-1; D perhaps matches TRBD2 (5 bases). This CDR3 contains 15 residues. Trimming pared 3 bases from V and 4 bases from J, leaving 13 bases between. The V gene's germline CDR1 is MGHDK and CDR2 SYGVNS. CDR3 in amino acids: CASSDHGIPYNEQFF. DNA for the CDR3: TGTGCCAGCAGTGATCACGGGATCCCATACAATGAGCAGTTCTTC.

This clone was counted once. The chain couples TRBV4-3 to TRBJ2-1; 10 bases agree with TRBD2. CDR1 LGHNA and CDR2 YSLEER come from the germline V gene. The V gene end was trimmed by 1 base and the J gene end by 6 bases; junction bases not matched to a gene: 9. This CDR3 has 17 residues. This CDR3 reads CASSQVLAGGYSNEQFF. CDR3 nucleotides: TGCGCCAGCAGCCAAGTGTTAGCGGGGGGCTACAGCAATGAGCAGTTCTTC.

The CDR3 protein is CASSNQLSRSSYEQYF. CDR3 bases: TGCGCCAGCAGCAACCAGTTGTCTCGAAGCTCCTACGAGCAGTACTTC. V and J are TRBV5-1 and TRBJ2-7; D call uncertain. Germline lookup yields CDR1 SGHRS and CDR2 YFSETQ. The CDR3 has 16 residues. The germline V and J ends were trimmed by 4 bases and 0 bases, with 17 bases remaining between them.

V usage is TRBV24-1 and J usage is TRBJ2-2; 8 bases match TRBD1. There are 17 residues in the CDR3. Germline V gene lookup returns CDR1 KGHDR and CDR2 SFDVKD. V lost 5 bases and J lost 0; bases outside the gene matches: 7. The CDR3 DNA sequence: TGTGCCACCAGTGCCCTGACAGGGGCCGCGAACACCGGGGAGCTGTTTTTT. As protein: CATSALTGAANTGELFF.

The rearrangement links TRBV5-1 to TRBJ1-4; D may be TRBD1 (5 bases). Deletions cut 0 bases from V and 8 bases from J, with 14 bases between. CDR1 and CDR2 (germline): SGHRS, YFSETQ. This CDR3 is 15 amino acids long. The CDR3 loop reads CASSLGGREGEKLFF. As DNA, the CDR3 is TGCGCCAGCAGCTTGGGAGGCAGGGAGGGGGAAAAACTGTTTTTT. Combining the CDR3 with reference TRBV5-1 and TRBJ1-4 gives the whole variable domain KAGVTQTPRYLIKTRGQQVTLSCSPISGHRSVSWYQQTPGQGLQFLFEYFSETQRNKGNFPGRFSGRQFSNSRSEMNVSTLELGDSALYLCASSLGGREGEKLFFGSGTQLSVL.

The chain combines TRBV6-2 or TRBV6-3 with TRBJ2-1; TRBD1 matches at 9 bases. Germline V lookup: CDR1 MNHEY, CDR2 SVGEGT. The length of the CDR3 is 16 residues. V dropped 6 bases and J dropped 4; count of bases not matched to a gene: 10. The CDR3 spells CASSTGTGTVYNEQFF. CDR3 sequence (DNA): TGTGCCAGCAGCACCGGGACAGGGACCGTTTACAATGAGCAGTTCTTC.

This sequence joins TRBV7-9 and TRBJ2-7; D is ambiguous. Germline V lookup: CDR1 SEHNR, CDR2 FQNEAQ (reference sequence). This CDR3 is built from 12 residues. Trimming stripped 8 bases from V and 6 bases from J, with 14 bases between. In nucleotides, the CDR3 is TGTGCCAGCGGTCTTGGTGGGGTCGAGCAGTACTTC. Translated: CASGLGGVEQYF.